This TCR beta chain emerged from a study of blood T cells in healthy people across ages. The total RNA that was extracted per sample amounted to at least 5.5 micrograms. This clonotype was detected ten times or more. Its antigen is undetermined. Next came a second PCR, run for about 6 to 12 cycles, which used a sample-barcoded 5' primer along with a J-beta primer mix. A template-switch adaptor with 12 random nucleotides tagged each cDNA molecule. Each CDR3 protein gets one entry after TCRdb re-called the 5' RACE reads with MiXCR. This table has approximately 880,000 distinct CDR3 sequences, around 49% appearing once. Germline lookup yields CDR1 MGHRA and CDR2 YSYEKL. This CDR3 is built from 17 residues. The trim removed 2 bases at V and 0 bases at J, leaving 8 bases unmatched. Points from the study as a whole: CMV infection status of these donors was not known.

The rearrangement links TRBV4-1 to TRBJ2-3; 7 positions agree with TRBD1. The sample was blood. The receptor was isolated from a man younger than 40 in good health. CDR3 DNA: TGCGCCAGCAGCCAACTCCGGGACAGACAAAGCACAGATACGCAGTATTTT. Translated: CASSQLRDRQSTDTQYF.